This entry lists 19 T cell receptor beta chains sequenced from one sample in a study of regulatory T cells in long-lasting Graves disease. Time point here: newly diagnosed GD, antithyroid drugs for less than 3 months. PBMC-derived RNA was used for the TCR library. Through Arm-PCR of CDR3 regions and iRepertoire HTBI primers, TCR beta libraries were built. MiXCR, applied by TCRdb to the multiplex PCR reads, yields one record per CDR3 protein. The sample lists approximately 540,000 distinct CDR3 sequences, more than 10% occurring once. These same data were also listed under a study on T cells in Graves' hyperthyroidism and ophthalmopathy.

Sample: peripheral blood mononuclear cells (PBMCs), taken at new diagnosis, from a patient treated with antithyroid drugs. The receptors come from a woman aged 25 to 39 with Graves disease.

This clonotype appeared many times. The CDR3 reads CASSQDRGGSYEQYF. CDR3 in DNA: TGCGCCAGCAGCCAAGACAGGGGGGGCTCCTACGAGCAGTACTTC. The V call is TRBV4-3, the J call TRBJ2-7; either TRBD1 or TRBD2 may supply D (7 bases each). The V gene's germline CDR1 is LGHNA and CDR2 YSLEER. The CDR3 has 15 amino acids. The V and J ends lost 0 bases and 0 bases respectively, with 9 bases between them.

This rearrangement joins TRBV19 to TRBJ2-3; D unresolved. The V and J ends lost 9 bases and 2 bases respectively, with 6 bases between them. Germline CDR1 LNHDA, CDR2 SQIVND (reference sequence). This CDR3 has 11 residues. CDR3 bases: TGTGCCAGCGCCGCCACAGATACGCAGTATTTT. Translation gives CASAATDTQYF.

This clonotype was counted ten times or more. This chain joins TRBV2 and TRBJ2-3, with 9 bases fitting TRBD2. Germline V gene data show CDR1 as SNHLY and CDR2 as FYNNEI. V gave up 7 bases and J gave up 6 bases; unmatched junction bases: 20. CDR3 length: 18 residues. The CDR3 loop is CASTDSVGVAGEWDTQYF. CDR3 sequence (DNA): TGTGCCAGCACCGATTCGGTGGGAGTAGCGGGGGAATGGGATACGCAGTATTTT. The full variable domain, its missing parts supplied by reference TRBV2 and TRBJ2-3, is EPEVTQTPSHQVTQMGQEVILRCVPISNHLYFYWYRQILGQKVEFLVSFYNNEISEKSEIFDDQFSVERPDGSNFTLKIRSTKLEDSAMYFCASTDSVGVAGEWDTQYFGPGTRLTVL.

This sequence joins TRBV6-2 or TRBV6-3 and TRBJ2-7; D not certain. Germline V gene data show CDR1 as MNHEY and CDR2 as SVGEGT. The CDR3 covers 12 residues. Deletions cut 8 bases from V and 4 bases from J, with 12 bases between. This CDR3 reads CASGQKFYEQYF. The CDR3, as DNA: TGTGCCAGCGGGCAGAAGTTTTACGAGCAGTACTTC.

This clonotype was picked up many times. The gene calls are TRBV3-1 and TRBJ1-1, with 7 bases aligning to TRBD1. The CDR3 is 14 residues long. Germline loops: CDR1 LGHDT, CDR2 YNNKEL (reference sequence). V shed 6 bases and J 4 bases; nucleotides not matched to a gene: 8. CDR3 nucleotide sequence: TGTGCCAGCAGGCGATTGACAGGGAGCACTGAAGCTTTCTTT. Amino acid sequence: CASRRLTGSTEAFF.

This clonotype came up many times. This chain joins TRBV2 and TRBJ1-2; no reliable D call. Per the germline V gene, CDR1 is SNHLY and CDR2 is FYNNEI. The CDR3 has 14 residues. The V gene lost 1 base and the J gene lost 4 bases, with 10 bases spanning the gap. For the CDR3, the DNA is TGTGCCAGCAGTGAAGAGAGGGAGGGCTATGGCTACACCTTC. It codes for CASSEEREGYGYTF.

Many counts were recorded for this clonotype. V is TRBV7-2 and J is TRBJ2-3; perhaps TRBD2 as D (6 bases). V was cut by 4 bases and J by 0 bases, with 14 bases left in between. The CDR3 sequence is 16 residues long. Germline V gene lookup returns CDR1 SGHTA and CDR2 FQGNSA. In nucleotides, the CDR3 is TGTGCCAGCAGCTCAATACTAGCTGGGAGCACAGATACGCAGTATTTT. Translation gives CASSSILAGSTDTQYF.

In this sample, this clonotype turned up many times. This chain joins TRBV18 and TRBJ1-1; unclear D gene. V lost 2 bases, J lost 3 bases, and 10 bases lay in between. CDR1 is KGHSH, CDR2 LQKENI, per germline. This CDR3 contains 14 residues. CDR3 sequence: CASSPLRGDTEAFF. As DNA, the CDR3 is TGTGCCAGCTCACCATTACGGGGAGACACTGAAGCTTTCTTT.

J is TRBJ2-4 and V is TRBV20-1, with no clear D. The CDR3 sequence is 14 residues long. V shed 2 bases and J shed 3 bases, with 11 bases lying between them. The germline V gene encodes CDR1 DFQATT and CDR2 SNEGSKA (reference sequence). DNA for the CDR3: TGCAGTGCTAGACAGCTTCCAGGCAAAAACATTCAGTACTTC. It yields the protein CSARQLPGKNIQYF.

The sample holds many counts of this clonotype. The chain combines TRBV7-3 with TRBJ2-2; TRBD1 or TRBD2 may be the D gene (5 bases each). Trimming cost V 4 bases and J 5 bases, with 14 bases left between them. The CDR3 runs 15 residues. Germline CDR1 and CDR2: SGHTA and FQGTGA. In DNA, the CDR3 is TGTGCCAGCAGCTGGCAGGGAGATGGGACCGGGGAGCTGTTTTTT. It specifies CASSWQGDGTGELFF.

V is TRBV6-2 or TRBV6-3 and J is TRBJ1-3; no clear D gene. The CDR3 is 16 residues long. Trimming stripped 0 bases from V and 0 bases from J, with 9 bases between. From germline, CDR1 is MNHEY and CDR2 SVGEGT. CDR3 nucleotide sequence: TGTGCCAGCAGTTACTCTGGCCTAGACTCTGGAAACACCATATATTTT. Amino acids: CASSYSGLDSGNTIYF.

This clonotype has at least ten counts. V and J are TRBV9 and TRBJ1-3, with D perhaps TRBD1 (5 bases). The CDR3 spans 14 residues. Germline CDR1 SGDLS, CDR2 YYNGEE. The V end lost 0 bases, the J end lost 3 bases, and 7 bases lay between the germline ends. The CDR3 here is CASSVAQGGNTIYF. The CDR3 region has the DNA TGTGCCAGCAGCGTAGCTCAGGGTGGAAACACCATATATTTT.

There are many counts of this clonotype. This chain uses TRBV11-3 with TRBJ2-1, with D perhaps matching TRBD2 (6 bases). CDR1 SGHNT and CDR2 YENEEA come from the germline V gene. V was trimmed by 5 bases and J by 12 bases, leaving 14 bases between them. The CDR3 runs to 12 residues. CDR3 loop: CASSLSREVQFF. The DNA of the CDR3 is TGTGCCAGCAGCCTCTCGAGGGAGGTGCAGTTCTTC.

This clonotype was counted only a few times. The CDR3 here is CASSVDLVGPYEQYF. CDR3 bases: TGTGCCAGCAGCGTCGATCTGGTCGGGCCGTACGAGCAGTACTTC. The rearrangement links TRBV9 to TRBJ2-7; D ambiguous. V dropped 2 bases and J dropped 4 bases, with 16 bases sitting between them. Germline V gene sequence: CDR1 SGDLS, CDR2 YYNGEE. The CDR3 contains 15 residues.

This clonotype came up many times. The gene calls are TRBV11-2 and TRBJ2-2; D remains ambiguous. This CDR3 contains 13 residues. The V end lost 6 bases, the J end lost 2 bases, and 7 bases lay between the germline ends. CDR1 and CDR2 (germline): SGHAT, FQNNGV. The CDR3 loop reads CASRPSNTGELFF. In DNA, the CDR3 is TGTGCCAGCAGGCCGAGCAACACCGGGGAGCTGTTTTTT.

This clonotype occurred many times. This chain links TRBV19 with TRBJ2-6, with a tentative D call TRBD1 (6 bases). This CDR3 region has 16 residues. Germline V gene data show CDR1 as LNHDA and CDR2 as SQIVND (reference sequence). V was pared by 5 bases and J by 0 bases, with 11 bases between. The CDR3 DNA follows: TGTGCCAGTAGTGGGCGCAGGGGCTCTGGGGCCAACGTCCTGACTTTC. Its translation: CASSGRRGSGANVLTF.

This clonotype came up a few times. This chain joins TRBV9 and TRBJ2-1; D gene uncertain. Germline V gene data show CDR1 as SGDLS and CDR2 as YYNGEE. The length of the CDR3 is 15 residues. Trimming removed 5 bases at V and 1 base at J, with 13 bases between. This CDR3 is CASSGPELSYNEQFF. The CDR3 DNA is TGTGCCAGCAGTGGACCGGAGTTGTCCTACAATGAGCAGTTCTTC.

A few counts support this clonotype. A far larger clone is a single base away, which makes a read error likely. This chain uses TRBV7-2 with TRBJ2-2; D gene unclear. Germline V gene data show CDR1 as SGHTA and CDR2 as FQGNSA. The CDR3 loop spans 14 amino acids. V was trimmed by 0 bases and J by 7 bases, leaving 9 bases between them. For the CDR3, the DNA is TGTGCCAGCAGCTTAGCCCTCGTGGGCGGGGAGCTGTTTTTT. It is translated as CASSLALVGGELFF.

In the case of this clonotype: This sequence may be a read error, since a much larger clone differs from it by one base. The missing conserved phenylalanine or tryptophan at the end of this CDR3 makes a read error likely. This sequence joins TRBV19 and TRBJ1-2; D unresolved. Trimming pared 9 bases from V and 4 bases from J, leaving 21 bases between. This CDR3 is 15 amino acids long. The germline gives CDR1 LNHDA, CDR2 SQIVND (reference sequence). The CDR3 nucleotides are TGTGCCAGCAAAGGGAGGCGATGGTTTAGCTATGGCTACACCCTC. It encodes CASKGRRWFSYGYTL.